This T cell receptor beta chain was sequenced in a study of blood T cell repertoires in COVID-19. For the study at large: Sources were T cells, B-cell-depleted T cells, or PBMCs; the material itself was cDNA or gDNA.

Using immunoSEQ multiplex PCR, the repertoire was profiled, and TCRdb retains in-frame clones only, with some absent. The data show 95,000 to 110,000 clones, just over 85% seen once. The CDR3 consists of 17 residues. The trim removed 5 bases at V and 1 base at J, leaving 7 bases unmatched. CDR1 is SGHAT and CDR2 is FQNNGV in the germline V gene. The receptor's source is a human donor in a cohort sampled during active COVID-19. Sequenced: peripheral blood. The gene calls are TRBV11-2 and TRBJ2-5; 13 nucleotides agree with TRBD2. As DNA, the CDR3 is TGTGCCAGCAGCGGATGGACTAGCGGGAGTATCCAAGAGACCCAGTACTTC. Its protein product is CASSGWTSGSIQETQYF.